Here is one T cell receptor beta chain with its context. The data stem from a study of T cell changes during pregnancy in multiple sclerosis. Some clones are missing from TCRdb's copy, which holds only in-frame ones; the method was immunoSEQ multiplex PCR. The top ten hold roughly 2.5% of the sample, which has tens of thousands of clones, around 96% seen once. The source material was CD8+ T cells from peripheral blood mononuclear cells, sampled after pregnancy. The source of this sequence is a female donor with multiple sclerosis, enrolled in a pregnancy study.

Written as DNA, the CDR3 is TGTGCCATCAGTGACATGGCTGGCACTGAAGCTTTCTTT. It encodes CAISDMAGTEAFF. This chain joins TRBV10-3 and TRBJ1-1; D ambiguous. The V end was cut by 3 bases, the J end by 4 bases, with 9 bases between. Germline V CDR1 and CDR2: ENHRY, SYGVKD. The length of the CDR3 is 13 residues.